A selection of T cell receptor beta chains follows, all from one sample in a study of technical replicates of blood from a handful of donors. Generated by immunoSEQ multiplex PCR, the TCRdb table keeps only in-frame clones and is missing some. This table holds tens of thousands of clones, approximately 83% found once. The specimen was PBMCs. Receptors originate from a human donor in good health. Some clones in this sample may be carry-over from other donors' samples. Each CDR3 is given with its conserved first and last residue. A D gene is named only where the DNA matches it firmly. A clone size is listed for some rows: how often the clone was seen (once, few, many), or a class if it is expanded.

j_call: TRBJ1-4
v_call: TRBV7-2
d_call: TRBD1
clone_size: NA
cdr3_aa: CASSWDSTTNEKLFF
cdr3_nt: TGTGCCAGCAGCTGGGACAGTACAACTAATGAAAAACTGTTTTTT

j_call: TRBJ1-5
v_call: TRBV19
d_call: TRBD1
clone_size: NA
cdr3_aa: CASSTRQGSGNQPQHF
cdr3_nt: TGTGCCAGTAGTACCCGACAGGGGTCAGGCAATCAGCCCCAGCATTTT

j_call: TRBJ1-5
v_call: TRBV5-8
d_call: NA
clone_size: NA
cdr3_aa: CASRFQGNQPQHF
cdr3_nt: TGTGCCAGCAGGTTTCAGGGAAATCAGCCCCAGCATTTT

j_call: TRBJ2-7
v_call: TRBV19
d_call: NA
clone_size: few
cdr3_aa: CASSVQGMGNEQYF
cdr3_nt: TGTGCCAGTAGTGTGCAGGGTATGGGGAACGAGCAGTACTTC

j_call: TRBJ2-5
v_call: TRBV5-1
d_call: NA
clone_size: once
cdr3_aa: CASSLQHRQETQYF
cdr3_nt: TGCGCCAGCAGCTTGCAACATCGACAAGAGACCCAGTACTTC

j_call: TRBJ2-7
v_call: TRBV27
d_call: TRBD1
clone_size: NA
cdr3_aa: CASRRTGGDTYEQYF
cdr3_nt: TGTGCCAGCAGGAGGACAGGGGGCGATACTTACGAGCAGTACTTC

j_call: TRBJ2-7
v_call: TRBV27
d_call: TRBD2
clone_size: NA
cdr3_aa: CASRTMGLAGNQYYEQYF
cdr3_nt: TGTGCCAGCAGGACAATGGGACTAGCGGGAAATCAGTACTACGAGCAGTACTTC

j_call: TRBJ1-4
v_call: TRBV30
d_call: NA
clone_size: NA
cdr3_aa: CAWTRELGEKLFF
cdr3_nt: TGTGCCTGGACCCGGGAACTGGGTGAAAAACTGTTTTTT

j_call: TRBJ2-3
v_call: TRBV9
d_call: TRBD1
clone_size: NA
cdr3_aa: CASSVEGTGGTDTQYF
cdr3_nt: TGTGCCAGCAGCGTAGAGGGGACAGGGGGCACAGATACGCAGTATTTT

j_call: TRBJ2-5
v_call: TRBV5-1
d_call: NA
clone_size: NA
cdr3_aa: CASSLLAGFSETQYF
cdr3_nt: TGCGCCAGCAGCTTGTTGGCAGGGTTTTCGGAGACCCAGTACTTC

j_call: TRBJ2-5
v_call: TRBV5-8
d_call: TRBD2
clone_size: NA
cdr3_aa: CASSSRTSAYQETQYF
cdr3_nt: TGTGCCAGCAGCTCCCGGACTAGCGCTTACCAAGAGACCCAGTACTTC

j_call: TRBJ2-1
v_call: TRBV27
d_call: TRBD2
clone_size: NA
cdr3_aa: CASSTTSGAHSSYNEQFF
cdr3_nt: TGTGCCAGCAGTACTACTAGCGGGGCACACAGCTCCTACAATGAGCAGTTCTTC

j_call: TRBJ1-6
v_call: TRBV7-3
d_call: NA
clone_size: NA
cdr3_aa: CASSLSGGSYNSPLHF
cdr3_nt: TGTGCCAGCAGCTTATCCGGGGGGTCCTATAATTCACCCCTCCACTTT

j_call: TRBJ2-2
v_call: TRBV7-6
d_call: TRBD2
clone_size: NA
cdr3_aa: CASSPGRSGGNTGELFF
cdr3_nt: TGTGCCAGCAGCCCCGGAAGGAGCGGGGGGAACACCGGGGAGCTGTTTTTT

j_call: TRBJ2-5
v_call: TRBV12-5
d_call: TRBD1
clone_size: NA
cdr3_aa: CASGSLTGSETQYF
cdr3_nt: TGTGCTAGTGGTTCCCTGACAGGGTCGGAGACCCAGTACTTC